Below, 21 T cell receptor beta chains from the same sample are listed, as sequenced in a study of blood T cell repertoires in COVID-19. The table came from immunoSEQ multiplex PCR; TCRdb's copy has only in-frame clones and leaves some out. The table shows some 140,000 clones, with around 85% occurring only once. Sequencing used peripheral blood. The origin of the receptors is a woman aged 50 to 65 who had recovered from COVID-19.

This sequence joins TRBV24-1 and TRBJ2-2; 10 bases align to TRBD1. The germline V gene has CDR1 KGHDR and CDR2 SFDVKD. This CDR3 contains 18 residues. With 5 bases clipped from V and 4 bases from J, the junction kept 12 bases outside the gene matches. The CDR3 DNA sequence: TGTGCCACCAGTGGGGGGATAAGACAGGGGGCGCGCACCGGGGAGCTGTTTTTT. Amino acids: CATSGGIRQGARTGELFF.

The chain uses TRBV12-5 and TRBJ2-1; 8 bases are a match to TRBD2. V was clipped by 6 bases and J by 1 base; unmatched bases: 14. This CDR3 spans 18 amino acids. Germline CDR1 is LGHNT and CDR2 is FRNRAP. The CDR3 here is CASGYKREAGASYNEQFF. The CDR3 DNA reads as TGTGCTAGTGGCTACAAAAGAGAAGCGGGAGCATCCTACAATGAGCAGTTCTTC.

V usage is TRBV24-1 and J usage is TRBJ2-2; D remains ambiguous. CDR1 is KGHDR, CDR2 SFDVKD, per germline. The CDR3 has 14 residues. Trimming stripped 7 bases from V and 1 base from J, with 9 bases between. The CDR3 sequence is CATSPGWNTGELFF. CDR3 DNA sequence: TGTGCCACCAGCCCCGGGTGGAACACCGGGGAGCTGTTTTTT.

The chain has TRBV10-2 and TRBJ2-1; D may be TRBD2 (6 bases). Germline assignment: CDR1 WSHSY and CDR2 SAAADI. This CDR3 comprises 18 residues. V shed 2 bases and J shed 7 bases, with 24 bases lying between them. CDR3 coding DNA: TGCGCCAGCAGTGAGACGGGTTTTAGTGGGGGGAGATGGAATGAGCAGTTCTTC. This translates into CASSETGFSGGRWNEQFF.

This chain uses TRBV11-2 with TRBJ2-7; 11 nucleotides align to TRBD2. Trimming removed 6 bases from V and 2 bases from J; junction bases left unmatched: 6. Germline CDR1 and CDR2: SGHAT and FQNNGV. The CDR3 sequence is 15 residues long. The CDR3 coding sequence is TGTGCCAGCAGTTTGACTAGCGGGGAGACCTACGAGCAGTACTTC. Translation gives CASSLTSGETYEQYF.

The rearrangement uses TRBV5-6 and TRBJ1-2; the D gene is possibly TRBD1 (5 bases). V was clipped by 0 bases and J by 2 bases, with 11 bases between them. Per the germline V gene, CDR1 is SGHDT and CDR2 is YYEEEE. This CDR3 comprises 15 residues. The CDR3 protein is CASSLGGRVNYGYTF. The CDR3, as DNA: TGTGCCAGCAGCTTGGGAGGCAGGGTAAACTATGGCTACACCTTC.

The chain is built from TRBV5-1 and TRBJ2-7; possibly TRBD2 for D (6 bases). The germline gives CDR1 SGHRS, CDR2 YFSETQ. Trimming removed 1 base from V and 0 bases from J, with 8 bases in between. This CDR3 contains 14 residues. In DNA, the CDR3 is TGCGCCAGCAGCTTGATCGGGGGCTCCTACGAGCAGTACTTC. Amino acid sequence: CASSLIGGSYEQYF.

This clone has a single count. The genes are TRBV9 and TRBJ1-4, with TRBD1 identical over 7 bases. The CDR3 length is 16 residues. V was clipped by 2 bases and J by 0 bases; unmatched bases: 4. Germline V lookup: CDR1 SGDLS, CDR2 YYNGEE. The CDR3 reads CASSVGTGATNEKLFF. DNA of the CDR3: TGTGCCAGCAGCGTTGGAACAGGGGCAACTAATGAAAAACTGTTTTTT.

The chain has TRBV6-6 and TRBJ1-2; unclear D gene. CDR3 size: 14 residues. The V end was cut by 5 bases, the J end by 0 bases, with 10 bases between. Looked up from germline, CDR1 is MNHNY and CDR2 is SVGAGI (reference sequence). The CDR3 region is CASSTVGANYGYTF. The CDR3 DNA sequence: TGTGCCAGCAGTACGGTAGGAGCTAACTATGGCTACACCTTC.

The chain joins TRBV6-5 to TRBJ1-1; D ambiguous. Trimming pared 6 bases from V and 0 bases from J, leaving 8 bases between. The CDR3 consists of 13 residues. Germline V lookup: CDR1 MNHEY, CDR2 SVGAGI. Written as DNA, the CDR3 is TGTGCCAGCAGATCCGGGATGAACACTGAAGCTTTCTTT. Protein product: CASRSGMNTEAFF.

This sequence joins TRBV5-8 and TRBJ2-7; D remains unclear. The CDR3 covers 12 residues. V gave up 0 bases and J gave up 4 bases, with 5 bases separating them. The germline CDR1 and CDR2 sequences are SGHTS and YDEGEE. CDR3 bases: TGTGCCAGCAGCTTGGTTATGTACGAGCAGTACTTC. This codes for CASSLVMYEQYF.

In this sample, this clone turned up a few times. The chain is built from TRBV11-2 and TRBJ1-1; D is unclear. Looked up from germline, CDR1 is SGHAT and CDR2 is FQNNGV. Trimming removed 5 bases from V and 1 base from J, with 11 bases in between. The CDR3 sequence is 14 residues long. CDR3 region: CASSRHSKNTEAFF. The CDR3 DNA reads as TGTGCCAGCAGCCGACATTCGAAGAACACTGAAGCTTTCTTT.

The chain is built from TRBV11-2 and TRBJ2-5; D might be TRBD2 (6 bases). The V and J ends lost 3 bases and 1 base respectively, with 15 bases between them. In germline, CDR1 is SGHAT, CDR2 FQNNGV. The CDR3 is made up of 16 amino acids. This chain's CDR3 is CASSFSAGITQETQYF. The CDR3, as DNA: TGTGCCAGCAGCTTTTCGGCGGGGATCACCCAAGAGACCCAGTACTTC.

This chain links TRBV6-2 or TRBV6-3 with TRBJ2-7; D remains unclear. The V end was cut by 2 bases, the J end by 5 bases, with 7 bases between. The germline V gene encodes CDR1 MNHEY and CDR2 SVGEGT. This CDR3 is 12 amino acids long. In DNA, the CDR3 is TGTGCCAGCAGTTACCCACCTAACGAGCAGTACTTC. Its protein product is CASSYPPNEQYF.

This rearrangement joins TRBV10-3 to TRBJ1-3; D might be TRBD1 (6 bases). Germline CDR1 ENHRY, CDR2 SYGVKD. V was shortened by 5 bases and J by 2 bases, with 16 bases between the two germline ends. CDR3 length: 16 amino acids. The CDR3 reads CAISTGLLTTGNTIYF. The CDR3 DNA is TGTGCCATCAGTACAGGGCTTCTGACCACTGGAAACACCATATATTTT.

This chain uses TRBV27 with TRBJ2-3, with TRBD2 identical over 12 bases. This CDR3 contains 15 residues. Germline CDR1 and CDR2: MNHEY and SMNVEV (reference sequence). V shed 5 bases and J 6 bases; nucleotides not matched to a gene: 6. Here the CDR3 DNA reads TGTGCCAGCAGTCCTAGCGGGGGGGCGTTTGATACGCAGTATTTT. Amino acid sequence: CASSPSGGAFDTQYF.

This clone has just one count. The rearrangement uses TRBV6-6 and TRBJ2-3, with D perhaps matching TRBD2 (6 bases). Deletions cut 6 bases from V and 4 bases from J, with 20 bases between. Germline CDR1 is MNHNY and CDR2 is SVGAGI (reference sequence). This CDR3 comprises 16 residues. CDR3 nucleotides: TGTGCCAGCAGCCCCCGGAGGGCCTCCTTGGCAGATACGCAGTATTTT. Translating gives CASSPRRASLADTQYF.

V is TRBV6-6 and J is TRBJ2-7, with D tentatively TRBD2 (5 bases). The CDR3 is made up of 17 amino acids. The V gene's germline CDR1 is MNHNY and CDR2 SVGAGI (reference sequence). Trimming took 5 bases from V and 3 from J, leaving 23 bases between them. The CDR3: CASSHSYGSRLHYEQYF. The CDR3 DNA reads as TGTGCCAGCAGTCACAGCTATGGATCTAGACTACACTACGAGCAGTACTTC.

This clone was counted only a few times. The chain joins TRBV5-6 to TRBJ2-5; tentative D call: TRBD2 (6 bases). V was pared by 4 bases and J by 5 bases, with 12 bases between. The CDR3 is made up of 13 amino acids. Looked up from germline, CDR1 is SGHDT and CDR2 is YYEEEE. CDR3 sequence (DNA): TGTGCCAGCAGCGCGGGACCAGGGGAGACCCAGTACTTC. Translating it yields CASSAGPGETQYF.

The gene calls are TRBV19 and TRBJ1-2; TRBD1 agrees at 7 bases. V trimming: 7 bases; J trimming: 4 bases; junction bases outside the gene matches: 18. The CDR3 sequence is 17 residues long. Germline-derived CDR1 and CDR2 are LNHDA and SQIVND (reference sequence). The CDR3 DNA follows: TGTGCCAGTACCGACGTGACAGGGAGAGTGAGACCCTATGGCTACACCTTC. Its protein is CASTDVTGRVRPYGYTF.

The V call is TRBV27, the J call TRBJ1-6; TRBD1 matches at 10 bases. The CDR3 has 15 residues. The V and J ends lost 4 bases and 8 bases, in that order; junction bases with no gene match: 5. Germline-derived CDR1 and CDR2 are MNHEY and SMNVEV (reference sequence). The chain's CDR3 is CASSSWTGGYSPLHF. CDR3 nucleotides: TGTGCCAGCAGTTCCTGGACAGGGGGTTATTCACCCCTCCACTTT.